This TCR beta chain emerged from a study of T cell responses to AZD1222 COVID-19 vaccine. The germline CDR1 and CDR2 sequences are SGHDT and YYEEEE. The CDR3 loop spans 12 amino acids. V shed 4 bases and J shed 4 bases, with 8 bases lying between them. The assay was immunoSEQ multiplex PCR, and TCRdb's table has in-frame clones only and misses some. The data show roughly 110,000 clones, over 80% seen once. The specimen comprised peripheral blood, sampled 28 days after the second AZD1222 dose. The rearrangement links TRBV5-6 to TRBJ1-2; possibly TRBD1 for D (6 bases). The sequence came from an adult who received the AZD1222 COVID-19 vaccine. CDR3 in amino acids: CASSKDSYGYTF. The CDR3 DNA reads TGTGCCAGCAGCAAGGACAGCTATGGCTACACCTTC.